Below are 22 T cell receptor beta chains sequenced from a single sample in a study of T cells in Graves' hyperthyroidism and ophthalmopathy. There were TCR beta CDR3 regions amplified from RNA transcripts. The primer set for the first-round RT-PCR of the TCR CDR3 was HTBI. TCRdb reanalysed the multiplex PCR reads using MiXCR and keeps one entry per CDR3 protein. The sample consists of approximately 410,000 distinct CDR3 sequences, roughly 14% of them appearing once. Sequences were obtained from blood. These TCRs come from a man younger than 35 with Graves' ophthalmopathy.

This clonotype was counted many times. The genes are TRBV13 and TRBJ2-5, with TRBD2 matching over 7 bases. This CDR3 is 15 amino acids long. Germline V CDR1 and CDR2: PRHDT, FYEKMQ (reference sequence). J was trimmed by 0 bases and V by 2 bases; bases with no gene match: 3. The CDR3 DNA follows: TGTGCCAGCAGCTTAAATCTAGCGGACCAAGAGACCCAGTACTTC. Its translation is CASSLNLADQETQYF.

This clonotype showed up many times. The CDR3 region has the DNA TGTGCCTGGAGTGTACAATTCTACCTGGGGAACACTGAAGCTTTCTTT. Translated: CAWSVQFYLGNTEAFF. The genes are TRBV30 and TRBJ1-1; unclear D gene. CDR1 GTSNPN and CDR2 SVGIG come from the germline V gene (reference sequence). V was clipped by 0 bases and J by 1 base, with 15 bases between them. This CDR3 comprises 16 residues.

Concerning this clonotype: An end of the junction differs from the germline gene, which may be a read error. This chain links TRBV9 with TRBJ2-2; TRBD1 aligns across 7 bases. Germline CDR1 is SGDLS and CDR2 is YYNGEE. CDR3 length: 12 amino acids. As DNA, the CDR3 is TGTGCCACCAGCCCAGGGGGCGGGGAGCTGTTTTTT. As protein: CATSPGGGELFF.

This clonotype came up many times. The chain carries TRBV25-1 and TRBJ2-7; no definite D call. Germline V gene lookup returns CDR1 MGHDK and CDR2 SYGVNS. The ends were cut back, 6 bases at V and 1 base at J, with 7 bases in the middle. The CDR3 totals 12 residues. The CDR3 DNA reads TGTGCCAGCAGCAGGTGGTCCTACGAGCAGTACTTC. Translated: CASSRWSYEQYF.

A remark on this clonotype: This may be a read error: a much more frequent sequence differs by one nucleotide. The chain has TRBV18 and TRBJ2-1; tentative D call: TRBD2 (5 bases). The V end was cut by 2 bases, the J end by 9 bases, with 11 bases between. The CDR3 runs to 13 residues. The germline V gene encodes CDR1 KGHSH and CDR2 LQKENI. The CDR3 loop reads CASSPLVGSEQFF. The CDR3 DNA follows: TGTGCCAGCTCACCATTGGTAGGGAGTGAGCAGTTCTTC.

This rearrangement joins TRBV29-1 to TRBJ2-7, with D possibly matching TRBD1 (5 bases). CDR3 length: 13 residues. The ends were cut back, 4 bases at V and 0 bases at J, with 10 bases in the middle. Germline CDR1 is SQVTM and CDR2 is ANQGSEA. CDR3 DNA: TGCAGCGTTGCCAGGGCTAGCTCCTACGAGCAGTACTTC. The encoded protein is CSVARASSYEQYF.

This clonotype was observed at least ten times. J is TRBJ2-1 and V is TRBV2, with TRBD2 identical over 9 bases. CDR3 size: 15 residues. Germline V gene lookup returns CDR1 SNHLY and CDR2 FYNNEI. Unmatched junction bases numbered 3, after V lost 2 bases and J lost 4 bases. DNA for the CDR3: TGTGCCAGCAGTGAATTAACTAGCGGGTACAATGAGCAGTTCTTC. Amino acid sequence: CASSELTSGYNEQFF. The whole variable domain, filled in from reference TRBV2 and TRBJ2-1, reads EPEVTQTPSHQVTQMGQEVILRCVPISNHLYFYWYRQILGQKVEFLVSFYNNEISEKSEIFDDQFSVERPDGSNFTLKIRSTKLEDSAMYFCASSELTSGYNEQFFGPGTRLTVL.

With respect to this clonotype: A read error may produce the germline difference seen at one junction end. The rearrangement uses TRBV30 and TRBJ2-2, with D uncertain. Germline CDR1 and CDR2: GTSNPN and SVGIG (reference sequence). CDR3 length: 14 amino acids. CDR3 in amino acids: CARSASWVTGELFF. The CDR3 DNA follows: TGTGCCCGGAGTGCATCATGGGTCACCGGGGAGCTGTTTTTT. The full variable domain, with the rest looked up from reference TRBV30 and TRBJ2-2, is SQTIHQWPATLVQPVGSPLSLECTVEGTSNPNLYWYRQAAGRGLQLLFYSVGIGQISSEVPQNLSASRPQDRQFILSSKKLLLSDSGFYLCARSASWVTGELFFGEGSRLTVL.

This clonotype was observed many times. V is TRBV27 and J is TRBJ1-1; 8 nucleotides align to TRBD1. The CDR3 runs 16 residues. V was clipped by 5 bases and J by 5 bases; unmatched bases: 13. Germline V gene data show CDR1 as MNHEY and CDR2 as SMNVEV (reference sequence). As DNA, the CDR3 is TGTGCCAGCAGTCTAAACCTGGACAGGGCGGGGACTGAAGCTTTCTTT. This codes for CASSLNLDRAGTEAFF.

This clonotype appeared many times. The rearrangement joins TRBV12-3 or TRBV12-4 to TRBJ2-2; D tentatively reads TRBD1 or TRBD2 (5 bases each). The germline V and J ends were trimmed by 3 bases and 4 bases, with 12 bases remaining between them. CDR3 length: 15 residues. DNA for the CDR3: TGTGCCAGCAGTTTGGTCTGGGGGTCCACCGGGGAGCTGTTTTTT. This codes for CASSLVWGSTGELFF.

The rearrangement links TRBV6-1 to TRBJ2-1; TRBD2 might be the D (6 bases). V lost 5 bases, J lost 3 bases, and 14 bases lay in between. The V gene's germline CDR1 is MNHNS and CDR2 SASEGT. The CDR3 is 15 amino acids. CDR3 sequence: CASSPGRGDYNEQFF. The CDR3 bases are TGTGCCAGCAGTCCCGGGCGGGGTGACTACAATGAGCAGTTCTTC.

This clonotype was counted many times. The V call is TRBV20-1, the J call TRBJ2-1; 7 bases match TRBD2. This CDR3 is built from 14 residues. The V gene's germline CDR1 is DFQATT and CDR2 SNEGSKA (reference sequence). Losses at the gene ends were 8 bases for V and 2 bases for J; bases not matched to a gene: 9. The CDR3 DNA follows: TGCAGTACGGACCTAGCGGCCCCCTACAATGAGCAGTTCTTC. Translated, it gives CSTDLAAPYNEQFF.

This clonotype was recorded at least ten times. This rearrangement joins TRBV28 to TRBJ2-5, with D hard to call. This CDR3 is built from 14 residues. Per germline, CDR1 MDHEN and CDR2 SYDVKM. V was shortened by 3 bases and J by 5 bases, with 13 bases between the two germline ends. The CDR3, as DNA: TGTGCCAGCAGTTTTGGCGGAGATGGGGAGACCCAGTACTTC. Translation gives CASSFGGDGETQYF. The full variable domain, in which reference TRBV28 and TRBJ2-5 provide the parts outside the CDR3, is DVKVTQSSRYLVKRTGEKVFLECVQDMDHENMFWYRQDPGLGLRLIYFSYDVKMKEKGDIPEGYSVSREKKERFSLILESASTNQTSMYLCASSFGGDGETQYFGPGTRLLVL.

This clonotype was seen ten or more times. V usage is TRBV7-2 and J usage is TRBJ2-5; possibly TRBD1 for D (5 bases). CDR3 length: 14 amino acids. V was shortened by 2 bases and J by 4 bases, with 11 bases between the two germline ends. CDR1 is SGHTA, CDR2 FQGNSA, per germline. CDR3 in DNA: TGTGCCAGCAGCTTATACTTAGGGGCAGAGACCCAGTACTTC. It yields the protein CASSLYLGAETQYF.

This clonotype has ten or more counts. This chain uses TRBV6-1 with TRBJ2-1, with 12 bases identical to TRBD2. This CDR3 spans 16 amino acids. In germline, CDR1 is MNHNS, CDR2 SASEGT. The trim removed 5 bases at V and 6 bases at J, leaving 8 bases unmatched. CDR3 protein: CASSFPLTSGSNEQFF. CDR3 DNA: TGTGCCAGCAGTTTTCCGCTGACTAGCGGGAGCAATGAGCAGTTCTTC.

This clonotype was recorded many times. The V call is TRBV5-8, the J call TRBJ1-1; 8 bases are a match to TRBD1. The germline V gene encodes CDR1 SGHTS and CDR2 YDEGEE. This CDR3 region has 14 residues. The J segment lost 4 bases and the V segment lost 3 bases, leaving 5 bases of the junction unmatched. For the CDR3, the DNA is TGTGCCAGCAGCTCTGGACAGGGCACCACTGAAGCTTTCTTT. Translation: CASSSGQGTTEAFF.

This clonotype occurred a few times. The chain recombines TRBV4-2 with TRBJ2-3; 9 bases are shared with TRBD2. The length of the CDR3 is 15 residues. Germline V gene lookup returns CDR1 LGHNA and CDR2 YNFKEQ. V was pared by 4 bases and J by 2 bases, with 4 bases of the junction left unmatched. CDR3 DNA sequence: TGTGCCAGCAGCCCCGCGGGGGGGAACACAGATACGCAGTATTTT. Amino acids: CASSPAGGNTDTQYF.

This clonotype was detected a few times. This chain links TRBV7-8 with TRBJ2-2; TRBD2 might be the D (7 bases). Germline-derived CDR1 and CDR2 are SGHVS and FQNEAQ. V lost 4 bases, J lost 0 bases, and 15 bases lay in between. CDR3 length equals 17 residues. For the CDR3, the DNA is TGTGCCAGCAGCTCTGTAGGGGGGGGAGCGAACACCGGGGAGCTGTTTTTT. Protein sequence: CASSSVGGGANTGELFF.

The chain uses TRBV9 and TRBJ2-5, with 9 bases that match TRBD2. V lost 0 bases and J lost 1; bases outside the gene matches: 7. Germline assignment: CDR1 SGDLS and CDR2 YYNGEE. This CDR3 spans 17 amino acids. In DNA, the CDR3 is TGTGCCAGCAGCGTAGAGACTAGCGGAGCCCCCCAAGAGACCCAGTACTTC. Its protein product is CASSVETSGAPQETQYF.

This clonotype came up many times. The chain is built from TRBV10-3 and TRBJ2-3; a possible D gene is TRBD1 (5 bases). The germline gives CDR1 ENHRY, CDR2 SYGVKD. The ends were cut back, 6 bases at V and 1 base at J, with 14 bases in the middle. This CDR3 has 15 residues. CDR3 nucleotides: TGTGCCATCAGCGCAACAGGCTTGGGCACAGATACGCAGTATTTT. Translation gives CAISATGLGTDTQYF.

In this sample, this clonotype turned up many times. The genes are TRBV5-1 and TRBJ2-1, with D perhaps given as TRBD1 or TRBD2 (5 bases each). This CDR3 has 16 amino acids. Germline CDR1 reads SGHRS; CDR2 reads YFSETQ. V dropped 2 bases and J dropped 8 bases, with 20 bases sitting between them. In DNA, the CDR3 is TGCGCCAGCAGCTTCCTTTCGGGGCCCGTTAGAGATGAGCAGTTCTTC. Residues: CASSFLSGPVRDEQFF.

This chain links TRBV4-1 with TRBJ2-5, with D tentatively TRBD2 (6 bases). This CDR3 comprises 16 residues. Germline-derived CDR1 and CDR2 are MGHRA and YSYEKL. V was pared by 4 bases and J by 4 bases, with 19 bases between. CDR3 amino acids: CASSPQGRSGGETQYF. CDR3 in DNA: TGCGCCAGCAGCCCCCAAGGCAGGTCCGGGGGAGAGACCCAGTACTTC.